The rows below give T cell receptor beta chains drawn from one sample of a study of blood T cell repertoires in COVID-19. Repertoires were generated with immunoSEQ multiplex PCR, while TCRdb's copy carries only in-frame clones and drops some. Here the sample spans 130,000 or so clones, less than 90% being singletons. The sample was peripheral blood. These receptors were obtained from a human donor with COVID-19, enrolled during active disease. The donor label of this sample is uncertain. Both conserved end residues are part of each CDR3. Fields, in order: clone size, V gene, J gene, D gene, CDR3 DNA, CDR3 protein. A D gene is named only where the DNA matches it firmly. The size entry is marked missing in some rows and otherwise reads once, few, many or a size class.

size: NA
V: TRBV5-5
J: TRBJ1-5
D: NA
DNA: TGTGCCAGCAGCTTGGGGCCCGGGTTTAGTCAGCCCCAGCATTTT
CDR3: CASSLGPGFSQPQHF

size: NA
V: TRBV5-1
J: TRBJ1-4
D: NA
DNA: TGCGCCAGCAGCTTGGCGGCGGCGGCTAATGAAAAACTGTTTTTT
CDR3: CASSLAAAANEKLFF

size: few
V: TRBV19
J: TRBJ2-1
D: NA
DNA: TGTGCCAGTAGTATCGGCAGGGGCCGTGTTTACAATGAGCAGTTCTTC
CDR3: CASSIGRGRVYNEQFF

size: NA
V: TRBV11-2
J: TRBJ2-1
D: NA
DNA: TGTGCCAGCATCAACCCTCTAGGGAGCCATGAGCAGTTCTTC
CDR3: CASINPLGSHEQFF

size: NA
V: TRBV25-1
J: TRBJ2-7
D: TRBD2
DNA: TGTGCCAGCAGTGACAGAGCGGGGGCGCCGGCCTACGAGCAGTACTTC
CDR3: CASSDRAGAPAYEQYF

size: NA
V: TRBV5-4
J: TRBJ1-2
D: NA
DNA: TGTGCCAGCAGCTTGGGACAGGTCTATGGCTACACCTTC
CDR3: CASSLGQVYGYTF

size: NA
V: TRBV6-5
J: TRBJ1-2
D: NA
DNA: TGTGCCAGCAGGGTTCGGGGGGCTGGTGGCTACACCTTC
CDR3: CASRVRGAGGYTF

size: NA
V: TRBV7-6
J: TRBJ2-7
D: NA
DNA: TGTGCCAGCAGCTTAGGAGGGGACACCTACGAGCAGTACTTC
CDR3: CASSLGGDTYEQYF

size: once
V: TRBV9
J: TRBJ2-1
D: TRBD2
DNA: TGTGCCAGCAGCGTAGCCGGGAGGGAGGCTCTCAATGAGCAGTTCTTC
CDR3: CASSVAGREALNEQFF

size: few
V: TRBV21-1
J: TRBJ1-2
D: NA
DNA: TGTGCCAGCAGCAAAGACAGGGGGGACTATGGCTACACCTTC
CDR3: CASSKDRGDYGYTF

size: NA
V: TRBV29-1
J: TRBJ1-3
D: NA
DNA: TGCAGCGTTATAAGACAGGCGAACTCTGGAAACACCATATATTTT
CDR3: CSVIRQANSGNTIYF